These 14 T cell receptor beta chains originate from one sample sequenced in a study of CD8+ T cells in alopecia areata. Once RNA had been extracted, it was reverse transcribed into cDNA to act as the sequencing template. Measured with immunoSEQ multiplex PCR; TCRdb has only the in-frame clones, and not every one. The sample holds approximately 61,000 clones, around 96% seen once. The material sequenced was CD8+ T cells sorted from blood, taken at week 0. These receptors came from a human donor with alopecia areata.

The chain carries TRBV6-5 and TRBJ2-3; D gene unclear. Deletions cut 2 bases from V and 4 bases from J, with 10 bases between. CDR1 MNHEY and CDR2 SVGAGI come from the germline V gene. CDR3 size: 14 residues. The CDR3 spells CASSYGPISDTQYF. Written as DNA, the CDR3 is TGTGCCAGCAGTTACGGCCCGATATCAGATACGCAGTATTTT.

The chain combines TRBV4-3 with TRBJ2-2; perhaps TRBD1 as D (6 bases). The CDR3 length is 14 residues. Per germline, CDR1 LGHNA and CDR2 YSLEER. Trimming took 3 bases from V and 3 from J, leaving 8 bases between them. CDR3 coding DNA: TGCGCCAGCAGCCAGGGGGCGGACACCGGGGAGCTGTTTTTT. This encodes CASSQGADTGELFF.

The J gene is TRBJ2-1, the V gene TRBV27; tentatively, D is TRBD2 (6 bases). The V gene's germline CDR1 is MNHEY and CDR2 SMNVEV (reference sequence). This CDR3 comprises 18 residues. V was clipped by 10 bases and J by 4 bases, with 29 bases between them. The CDR3 nucleotides read TGTGCCACCCCGAAAGGGCCGGGACTCGGGTCGAGATACAATGAGCAGTTCTTC. Translating gives CATPKGPGLGSRYNEQFF.

The CDR3 region has the DNA TGCGCCAGCAGCCAAAGCCCAGTTTCCGGCCCCGGGACTAGCAATCAGCCCCAGCATTTT. It specifies CASSQSPVSGPGTSNQPQHF. The J gene is TRBJ1-5, the V gene TRBV4-1; TRBD1 might be the D (5 bases). Trimming pared 2 bases from V and 0 bases from J, leaving 23 bases between. CDR1 is MGHRA and CDR2 is YSYEKL in the germline V gene. The CDR3 has 20 amino acids.

V usage is TRBV5-1 and J usage is TRBJ1-5; weak D call: TRBD1 (5 bases). Trimming pared 0 bases from V and 7 bases from J, leaving 8 bases between. CDR3 length equals 13 residues. CDR1 and CDR2 (germline): SGHRS, YFSETQ. CDR3: CASSLEGEQPQHF. As DNA, the CDR3 is TGCGCCAGCAGCTTGGAAGGGGAGCAGCCCCAGCATTTT.

This chain links TRBV7-2 with TRBJ2-3; D uncertain. V gave up 4 bases and J gave up 1 base, with 18 bases separating them. This CDR3 has 17 residues. Germline loops: CDR1 SGHTA, CDR2 FQGNSA. CDR3 in DNA: TGTGCCAGCAGCTCGCCCACTGTCCCCTGGGGCACAGATACGCAGTATTTT. Translation: CASSSPTVPWGTDTQYF.

V and J are TRBV5-6 and TRBJ1-5; unclear D gene. The germline gives CDR1 SGHDT, CDR2 YYEEEE. V was clipped by 1 base and J by 2 bases, with 7 bases between them. The CDR3 runs to 14 residues. Written as DNA, the CDR3 is TGTGCCAGCAGCTTGTTTTTGGGCAATCAGCCCCAGCATTTT. Translated: CASSLFLGNQPQHF. The full variable domain, in which reference TRBV5-6 and TRBJ1-5 provide the parts outside the CDR3, is DAGVTQSPTHLIKTRGQQVTLRCSPKSGHDTVSWYQQALGQGPQFIFQYYEEEERQRGNFPDRFSGHQFPNYSSELNVNALLLGDSALYLCASSLFLGNQPQHFGDGTRLSIL.

This clone appeared a single time. This sequence joins TRBV5-6 and TRBJ2-5, with a possible D match to TRBD2 (6 bases). In germline, CDR1 is SGHDT, CDR2 YYEEEE. This CDR3 has 14 residues. V was trimmed by 3 bases and J by 5 bases, leaving 14 bases between them. The CDR3 DNA follows: TGTGCCAGCAGCTCCCGGAGGAGCGGGGAGACCCAGTACTTC. Translating it yields CASSSRRSGETQYF.

The chain recombines TRBV11-1 with TRBJ1-1; unclear D gene. V was clipped by 2 bases and J by 0 bases, with 16 bases between them. CDR1 and CDR2 (germline): SGHAT, FQDESV (reference sequence). The CDR3 is 17 amino acids. In DNA form, the CDR3 reads TGTGCCAGCAGCTTATACGGTGGTGGGAGTTTGAACACTGAAGCTTTCTTT. Amino acids: CASSLYGGGSLNTEAFF.

A word on this clone: Its ends do not fully match the called genes, so a read error is possible. The chain uses TRBV7-7 and TRBJ2-5; no reliable D call. CDR1 SSHAT and CDR2 FNYEAQ come from the germline V gene (reference sequence). The CDR3 extends over 13 amino acids. This chain's CDR3 is CASSSETWETQYF. In DNA form, the CDR3 reads TGTGCTAGCAGCTCTGAGACTTGGGAGACCCAGTACTTC.

The table lists this clone with a count of one. The CDR3 coding sequence is TGTGCCAGCGCCGACAGGGCTAACTATGGCTACACCTTC. This translates into CASADRANYGYTF. The J gene is TRBJ1-2, the V gene TRBV10-3, with 7 bases aligning to TRBD1. The CDR3 runs to 13 residues. The germline gives CDR1 ENHRY, CDR2 SYGVKD. V shed 10 bases, J shed 0 bases, and the junction held 5 bases outside the gene matches.

The rearrangement uses TRBV29-1 and TRBJ1-3; D remains ambiguous. Per the germline V gene, CDR1 is SQVTM and CDR2 is ANQGSEA. The CDR3 is 11 residues long. The V gene lost 4 bases and the J gene lost 1 base, with 2 bases spanning the gap. CDR3: CSVASGNTIYF. CDR3 sequence (DNA): TGCAGCGTTGCTTCTGGAAACACCATATATTTT.

The chain combines TRBV7-9 with TRBJ2-5, with a possible D match to TRBD2 (5 bases). The end of the DNA fits TRBJ2-7 better, so the J call may be wrong. CDR3 length equals 13 residues. Germline CDR1 SEHNR, CDR2 FQNEAQ (reference sequence). This CDR3 is CASSRTAGYEQYF. The CDR3 nucleotides are TGTGCCAGCAGCCGAACGGCGGGCTACGAGCAGTACTTC.

The chain carries TRBV19 and TRBJ2-7, with TRBD2 identical over 13 bases. Germline V gives CDR1 LNHDA, CDR2 SQIVND (reference sequence). The CDR3 runs to 16 residues. The junction had 10 bases not matched to a gene; V was cut back by 7 bases and J by 4 bases. The CDR3 DNA is TGTGCCAGTACCTGCCGCCGGACTAGCGGGGGTTACGAGCAGTACTTC. It yields the protein CASTCRRTSGGYEQYF.